One and the same sample provided the 24 T cell receptor beta chains below, sequenced in a study of shared clonotypes between healthy human individuals. Sequencing was performed with immunoSEQ multiplex PCR; in TCRdb, only in-frame clones are kept and a portion is missing. The data show about 2.3 million clones, with around 92% seen just once and 0.37% held by the top ten. Sequences were obtained from naive CD4+ T cells from PBMCs. As for subset: CD45RA+ positively selected. The source of these receptors is a man between 18 and 35 years old in good health. Some clones in this sample may be carry-over from other donors' samples.

The count of this clone is one. The chain joins TRBV28 to TRBJ2-3; 9 bases are shared with TRBD1. Germline assignment: CDR1 MDHEN and CDR2 SYDVKM. The V gene end was trimmed by 8 bases and the J gene end by 4 bases; junction bases not matched to a gene: 13. The CDR3 has 16 residues. The CDR3 coding sequence is TGTGCCAGCGGCCACTACAGGGGGCGAGGATCAGATACGCAGTATTTT. Translation gives CASGHYRGRGSDTQYF.

The J gene is TRBJ1-6, the V gene TRBV11-2, with 9 nucleotides matching TRBD1. Germline V gene lookup returns CDR1 SGHAT and CDR2 FQNNGV. This CDR3 contains 15 residues. The V gene end was trimmed by 4 bases and the J gene end by 8 bases; junction bases not matched to a gene: 6. This CDR3 reads CASSSSGTGYSPLHF. The CDR3 nucleotides are TGTGCCAGCAGCTCCTCCGGGACAGGGTATTCACCCCTCCACTTT.

About this clone: This sample includes further DNA sequences coding for the same CDR3. The V and J genes are TRBV6-5 and TRBJ1-2; 8 bases line up with TRBD1. J lost 7 bases, V lost 0 bases, and 4 bases had no gene match. In germline, CDR1 is MNHEY, CDR2 SVGAGI. CDR3 length: 14 amino acids. Here the CDR3 reads CASSYSGQGGGYTF. DNA of the CDR3: TGTGCCAGCAGTTACTCCGGACAGGGAGGTGGCTACACCTTC.

The V and J genes are TRBV9 and TRBJ1-1, with D possibly matching TRBD1 (6 bases). Looked up from germline, CDR1 is SGDLS and CDR2 is YYNGEE. The CDR3 has 15 residues. V was trimmed by 4 bases and J by 3 bases, leaving 16 bases between them. CDR3 coding DNA: TGTGCCAGCAGCCCCGAAGGGGGAATGGACACTGAAGCTTTCTTT. Amino acids: CASSPEGGMDTEAFF.

This clone was counted only a few times. This sample includes further DNA sequences coding for the same CDR3. J is TRBJ1-2 and V is TRBV28, with a weak D call TRBD1 (6 bases). This CDR3 is built from 13 residues. Trimming took 4 bases from V and 2 from J, leaving 8 bases between them. Germline V CDR1 and CDR2: MDHEN, SYDVKM. The CDR3: CASSSRGNYGYTF. CDR3 coding DNA: TGTGCCAGCAGTTCGAGGGGGAACTATGGCTACACCTTC.

This clone appeared a few times. V usage is TRBV5-1 and J usage is TRBJ2-2, with TRBD2 matching 10 bases. Germline values: CDR1 SGHRS, CDR2 YFSETQ. V lost 1 base to trimming and J lost 6 bases; unmatched junction nucleotides: 3. The CDR3 totals 15 residues. The CDR3 region has the DNA TGCGCCAGCAGCTTGAGTAGCGGGAGGTCCGGGGAGCTGTTTTTT. Amino acids: CASSLSSGRSGELFF.

The genes are TRBV28 and TRBJ1-1; 7 bases are shared with TRBD1. Germline loops: CDR1 MDHEN, CDR2 SYDVKM. The trim removed 10 bases at V and 7 bases at J, leaving 9 bases unmatched. The CDR3 totals 12 residues. The CDR3 DNA sequence: TGTGCCACTCAGGGGGGGTTTGGTGAAGCTTTCTTT. Its protein is CATQGGFGEAFF.

The chain employs TRBV27 and TRBJ1-2; 9 bases align to TRBD1. With 4 bases clipped from V and 7 bases from J, the junction kept 10 bases outside the gene matches. The CDR3 spans 15 residues. In germline, CDR1 is MNHEY, CDR2 SMNVEV (reference sequence). The CDR3 sequence is CASSWDRVGQSGYTF. For the CDR3, the DNA is TGTGCCAGCAGTTGGGACAGGGTCGGTCAAAGTGGCTACACCTTC.

The rearrangement links TRBV30 to TRBJ2-2; 8 bases match TRBD1. The CDR3 is 14 residues long. The V gene end was trimmed by 5 bases and the J gene end by 5 bases; junction bases not matched to a gene: 7. Germline CDR1 and CDR2: GTSNPN and SVGIG (reference sequence). DNA for the CDR3: TGTGCCTGGGACAAAAACAGGGGGACCGGGGAGCTGTTTTTT. It translates to CAWDKNRGTGELFF.

The chain combines TRBV6-5 with TRBJ1-3; D is uncertain. There are 16 residues in the CDR3. The V end lost 0 bases, the J end lost 0 bases, and 9 bases lay between the germline ends. CDR1 is MNHEY, CDR2 SVGAGI, per germline. The CDR3 sequence is CASSYSGGNSGNTIYF. In DNA form, the CDR3 reads TGTGCCAGCAGTTACTCGGGCGGGAACTCTGGAAACACCATATATTTT.

The genes are TRBV6-5 and TRBJ1-1; 9 bases match TRBD1. Trimming cost V 5 bases and J 3 bases; bases outside gene matches: 4. Germline V gene sequence: CDR1 MNHEY, CDR2 SVGAGI. This CDR3 is built from 14 residues. This CDR3 reads CASSAGQGYTEAFF. As DNA, the CDR3 is TGTGCCAGCAGTGCGGGACAGGGTTACACTGAAGCTTTCTTT.

This clone was seen once. The chain combines TRBV19 with TRBJ2-7; 8 nucleotides line up with TRBD1. Germline trimming cut 3 bases from V and 4 bases from J; bases unmatched to any gene: 5. Germline V gene data show CDR1 as LNHDA and CDR2 as SQIVND (reference sequence). The CDR3 runs 14 residues. Written as DNA, the CDR3 is TGTGCCAGTAGTATCCGGGACAGGCGGTACGAGCAGTACTTC. Amino acids: CASSIRDRRYEQYF.

The genes are TRBV5-1 and TRBJ2-1, with D uncertain. CDR3 size: 12 residues. Germline CDR1 reads SGHRS; CDR2 reads YFSETQ. The V gene lost 0 bases and the J gene lost 7 bases, with 5 bases spanning the gap. The CDR3 here is CASSLEINEQFF. CDR3 coding DNA: TGCGCCAGCAGCTTGGAGATTAATGAGCAGTTCTTC. The full variable domain, completed using reference TRBV5-1 and TRBJ2-1, is KAGVTQTPRYLIKTRGQQVTLSCSPISGHRSVSWYQQTPGQGLQFLFEYFSETQRNKGNFPGRFSGRQFSNSRSEMNVSTLELGDSALYLCASSLEINEQFFGPGTRLTVL.

This chain links TRBV11-2 with TRBJ1-4, with D maybe TRBD1 (5 bases). There are 18 residues in the CDR3. Per germline, CDR1 SGHAT and CDR2 FQNNGV. Trimming stripped 5 bases from V and 4 bases from J, with 23 bases between. The CDR3 region is CASSLRRNDSPDNEKLFF. In DNA, the CDR3 is TGTGCCAGCAGCCTCCGACGTAACGACAGTCCCGATAATGAAAAACTGTTTTTT.

The V gene is TRBV2, the J gene TRBJ2-1; TRBD2 agrees at 10 bases. The junction had 10 bases not matched to a gene; V was cut back by 4 bases and J by 4 bases. Germline V gene sequence: CDR1 SNHLY, CDR2 FYNNEI. This CDR3 has 17 amino acids. CDR3 sequence reads: CASSGVEAGGPYNEQFF. CDR3 sequence (DNA): TGTGCCAGCAGTGGGGTGGAAGCGGGAGGGCCTTACAATGAGCAGTTCTTC.

The chain uses TRBV5-1 and TRBJ2-5; 7 nucleotides agree with TRBD2. V trimming: 2 bases; J trimming: 4 bases; junction bases outside the gene matches: 5. This CDR3 has 14 residues. Per germline, CDR1 SGHRS and CDR2 YFSETQ. In DNA form, the CDR3 reads TGCGCCAGCAGCTTACCTAGCGGCCCAGAGACCCAGTACTTC. This encodes CASSLPSGPETQYF.

The chain employs TRBV19 and TRBJ2-1; D may match TRBD1 or TRBD2 (5 bases each). Germline CDR1 LNHDA, CDR2 SQIVND (reference sequence). V lost 5 bases and J 14 bases, leaving 19 bases between the germline ends. The CDR3 covers 13 residues. The CDR3 sequence is CASSRDRDQVKFF. The CDR3 DNA follows: TGTGCCAGTAGTCGAGACCGGGACCAAGTAAAGTTCTTC.

The gene calls are TRBV6-5 and TRBJ1-3; D not resolved. The germline V gene has CDR1 MNHEY and CDR2 SVGAGI. Trimming removed 5 bases from V and 0 bases from J, with 11 bases in between. The CDR3 length is 15 residues. As DNA, the CDR3 is TGTGCCAGCAGTGGCGGTAAAGGCTCTGGAAACACCATATATTTT. Translation: CASSGGKGSGNTIYF.

On this clone: The same CDR3 also results from other DNA sequences found in this sample. V and J are TRBV28 and TRBJ1-5; 7 bases are a match to TRBD1. Trimming at V came to 1 base and at J to 6 bases, leaving 6 bases not matched to a gene. The CDR3 loop spans 15 amino acids. CDR1 and CDR2 (germline): MDHEN, SYDVKM. CDR3 DNA: TGTGCCAGCAGTTTATTGGGCAGGGGGGGTCAGCCCCAGCATTTT. Its protein product is CASSLLGRGGQPQHF.

The chain has TRBV9 and TRBJ2-5, with 9 bases fitting TRBD2. V lost 3 bases, J lost 5 bases, and 2 bases stayed unmatched. Germline V CDR1 and CDR2: SGDLS, YYNGEE. The CDR3 length is 13 residues. The DNA for the CDR3 is TGTGCCAGCAGCGCGACTAGCGGCGAGACCCAGTACTTC. It specifies CASSATSGETQYF.

For the CDR3, the DNA is TGCGCCAGCAGCCAAGGACAGTTTGCAACTAATGAAAAACTGTTTTTT. This codes for CASSQGQFATNEKLFF. The chain couples TRBV5-1 to TRBJ1-4; tentatively, D is TRBD1 (6 bases). This CDR3 has 16 residues. Trimming pared 4 bases from V and 0 bases from J, leaving 13 bases between. Looked up from germline, CDR1 is SGHRS and CDR2 is YFSETQ.

Only one count was recorded for this clone. V is TRBV4-1 and J is TRBJ2-1; 8 bases are shared with TRBD1. J was trimmed by 0 bases and V by 0 bases; bases with no gene match: 10. This CDR3 contains 19 residues. Germline V gives CDR1 MGHRA, CDR2 YSYEKL. The CDR3 DNA is TGCGCCAGCAGCCAAGAGTTTCCCGGGACAGGAGGCTCCTACAATGAGCAGTTCTTC. Protein sequence: CASSQEFPGTGGSYNEQFF.

The rearrangement links TRBV30 to TRBJ2-3; D is possibly TRBD2 (5 bases). V was cut by 8 bases and J by 4 bases, with 13 bases left in between. Germline CDR1 is GTSNPN and CDR2 is SVGIG (reference sequence). The length of the CDR3 is 12 residues. CDR3 nucleotides: TGTGCCGCCCCGGACTTTGCAGATACGCAGTATTTT. Its protein product is CAAPDFADTQYF.

Worth noting for this clone: The sample has other DNA sequences that encode this CDR3 too. This chain uses TRBV7-8 with TRBJ1-1; D is uncertain. V was pared by 3 bases and J by 4 bases, with 6 bases between. Germline CDR1 is SGHVS and CDR2 is FQNEAQ. The CDR3 loop spans 12 amino acids. For the CDR3, the DNA is TGTGCCAGCAGCTTGTTCGGCACTGAAGCTTTCTTT. This gives the protein CASSLFGTEAFF.